Detailed here is one TCR beta chain. Its antigen is still unknown. Base qualities are not at hand, and no much larger clone is one base apart. This specimen comes from a study of blood T cell repertoires in COVID-19 (dated by TCRdb to 2020 to 2022). A note on the overall study: Samples from collaborators originated in the United States, Italy and Spain and spanned both the acute and convalescent phases of COVID-19. The prospective study material was composed of cDNA or gDNA derived from T cells, B-cell-depleted T cells, or PBMCs. Subjects who had been exposed to COVID-19, were actively infected with it, or had recovered from it provided the deeply sampled blood TCRbeta repertoires that made up the dataset. The repertoires were made available in a free public database intended to serve as a resource for research on the immune response to SARS-CoV-2. The samples were drawn from two sources: the first 160 participants of the ongoing ImmuneRACE study, and fewer than 1,500 subjects contributed by 6 global collaborators. The sample metadata nearly always contained a de-identified subject ID, COVID-19 status, age in years and sex. Where available, HLA class I and class II types were obtained from metadata supplied by the sample provider rather than from assay-based typing.

What the authors observed across the whole study: The amount of clinical and demographic metadata varied by source and participant and was provided uncurated.

The CDR3 spans 13 residues, from the cysteine through the phenylalanine. Kept here is only the CDR3 DNA, which spans 39 bases and is read in frame from base 1. The CDR1 and CDR2 encoded by the germline V gene (reference sequence) are LNHNV and YYDKDF. Unmatched junction bases come to 8, with V trimmed by 6 bases and J by 7 bases. TCRbeta CDR3 regions were amplified from genomic DNA using the immunoSEQ Assay, a bias-controlled multiplex PCR. On the study's bioinformatics: Within the assay, amplification of reference gene primers was used to estimate how many nucleated cells each sample contained. Sequence reads were collapsed and filtered to measure the absolute abundance of every unique TCRbeta CDR3 rearrangement. For each sample, productive Simpson clonality was calculated as the square root of Simpson's diversity index across productive rearrangements. Here the immuneACCESS table is served through TCRdb, limited to in-frame sequences with V and J called. Missing clones are a known gap in these copies; in checked studies unresolved V genes cover under half, and the rest lacks a known reason. V and J calls and clone size are given by that table; D and trimming were obtained from the DNA. Within this sample are almost 200,000 clones, with 75% to 85% of them counted one time only. Jointly, the top ten make up 6% of the sample.

One collaborating source in Seattle enrolled patients during active infection and followed them longitudinally through the course of disease. Collaborating institutions collected whole blood in K2EDTA tubes following their own protocols. For TCRbeta analysis, collaborator samples were shipped as frozen whole blood, as isolated PBMCs, or as DNA extracted from either sample type. This receptor was obtained from a woman aged 40 to 50 with COVID-19, enrolled during active disease. Input material: peripheral blood. The rearranged chain carries TRBV15 and TRBJ1-2; 7 central nucleotides agree with TRBD1. The CDR3 here reads CATRPTGVGGYTF. DNA sequence: TGTGCCACCAGACCAACAGGGGTCGGTGGCTACACCTTC.